This entry lists 10 T cell receptor beta chains sequenced from one sample in a study of human T cells and chemical hapten exposure. TCRdb called the RACE reads again in MiXCR, with one record for every CDR3 protein. This table holds some 84,000 distinct CDR3 sequences, 7.5% to 9.5% found once. The time point denotes: pre-sensitization, week 0. Treatment described: therapeutic diphenylcyclopropenone sensitization with weekly scalp DPC. The material was whole blood, obtained in connection with sensitization to the hapten diphenylcyclopropenone (DPC). These receptor sequences come from a man aged 35-49 years with alopecia areata. Some clones in this sample may be carry-over from other donors' samples.

This clonotype was recorded at least ten times. The rearrangement joins TRBV12-3 or TRBV12-4 to TRBJ2-1; perhaps TRBD2 as D (6 bases). The CDR3 consists of 15 residues. Trimming took 4 bases from V and 0 from J, leaving 10 bases between them. DNA for the CDR3: TGTGCCAGCAGTTCTAGCGTAGACTCCTACAATGAGCAGTTCTTC. This gives the protein CASSSSVDSYNEQFF.

This clonotype was seen ten or more times. The V gene is TRBV12-3 or TRBV12-4, the J gene TRBJ2-7; maybe TRBD1 (6 bases). The CDR3 spans 16 residues. Trimming took 3 bases from V and 5 from J, leaving 20 bases between them. The CDR3 sequence: CASSLGPQPTGDEQYF. CDR3 in DNA: TGTGCCAGCAGTTTGGGGCCCCAACCGACAGGAGACGAGCAGTACTTC.

The chain uses TRBV7-2 and TRBJ1-5; D perhaps matches TRBD1 (5 bases). The germline V and J ends were trimmed by 3 bases and 5 bases, with 17 bases remaining between them. CDR3 size: 16 residues. Germline-derived CDR1 and CDR2 are SGHTA and FQGNSA. CDR3 protein: CASSFNRQGRYQPQHF. The DNA of the CDR3 is TGTGCCAGCAGCTTTAATCGGCAGGGAAGGTATCAGCCCCAGCATTTT.

The chain has TRBV10-3 and TRBJ2-1; D unclear. The CDR3 is made up of 14 amino acids. V was pared by 4 bases and J by 7 bases, with 14 bases between. CDR1 is ENHRY, CDR2 SYGVKD, per germline. The CDR3 nucleotides read TGTGCCATCAGTGTTAAGAGTGGGTTAAATGAGCAGTTCTTC. It is translated as CAISVKSGLNEQFF.

In this sample, this clonotype turned up many times. The chain recombines TRBV28 with TRBJ2-7, with D perhaps TRBD1 or TRBD2 (7 bases each). The CDR3 runs to 14 residues. Trimming took 3 bases from V and 4 from J, leaving 13 bases between them. Germline values: CDR1 MDHEN, CDR2 SYDVKM. The DNA for the CDR3 is TGTGCCAGCAGTTTCAGGGGGGGAGTATACGAGCAGTACTTC. Translated, it gives CASSFRGGVYEQYF.

In this sample, this clonotype turned up a few times. The chain uses TRBV28 and TRBJ2-7; 14 nucleotides align to TRBD2. The V segment lost 5 bases and the J segment 6 bases; nucleotides outside the gene matches: 9. Germline V gene sequence: CDR1 MDHEN, CDR2 SYDVKM. The CDR3 has 16 amino acids. Here the CDR3 DNA reads TGTGCCAGCAGTGCGTCCGGGACTAGCGGGAGCGGCGAGCAGTACTTC. This encodes CASSASGTSGSGEQYF.

This clonotype was counted only a few times. V is TRBV12-3 or TRBV12-4 and J is TRBJ2-1; D is perhaps TRBD2 (5 bases). V was trimmed by 8 bases and J by 0 bases, leaving 17 bases between them. There are 16 residues in the CDR3. CDR3 DNA sequence: TGTGCCAGCTCAATTCGGCGGGCCAGCTCCTACAATGAGCAGTTCTTC. Its protein product is CASSIRRASSYNEQFF.

This clonotype was seen at least ten times. The genes are TRBV30 and TRBJ2-1, with 7 bases aligning to TRBD2. This CDR3 spans 14 amino acids. The germline gives CDR1 GTSNPN, CDR2 SVGIG (reference sequence). Trimming at V came to 4 bases and at J to 6 bases, leaving 9 bases not matched to a gene. As DNA, the CDR3 is TGTGCCTGGACCAGGACTAGGAGGGGCAATGAGCAGTTCTTC. Translating it yields CAWTRTRRGNEQFF.

V is TRBV30 and J is TRBJ1-2; 7 bases line up with TRBD1. The junction had 9 bases not matched to a gene; V was cut back by 2 bases and J by 0 bases. Germline CDR1 GTSNPN, CDR2 SVGIG (reference sequence). The CDR3 extends over 16 amino acids. CDR3 nucleotides: TGTGCCTGGAGTAGTCAGGGGGTGAGAGCTAACTATGGCTACACCTTC. This translates into CAWSSQGVRANYGYTF.

The gene calls are TRBV2 and TRBJ2-1; D gene uncertain. The CDR3 spans 15 residues. CDR1 SNHLY and CDR2 FYNNEI come from the germline V gene. Trimming took off 2 bases at V and 5 bases at J, with 13 bases between the two ends. The CDR3 region is CASSERAPGNNEQFF. The DNA of the CDR3 is TGTGCCAGCAGTGAAAGGGCCCCGGGCAACAATGAGCAGTTCTTC.